The 18 T cell receptor beta chains listed next were all sequenced from one sample in a study of T-cell reconstitution after alpha-beta-depleted transplantation in children. The TCRbeta library was prepared with unique molecular identifiers. TCRdb reanalysed the PCR reads using MiXCR and keeps one entry per CDR3 protein. This sample has around 700,000 distinct CDR3 sequences; roughly 14% occur once, and the top ten carry about 0.77%. Here the sequenced sample was PBMCs, taken before TCRalphabeta/CD19-depleted stem cell transplant. These TCRs come from a girl under 10 years old with congenital amegakaryocytic thrombocytopenia, due to receive a stem cell transplant.

This clonotype was seen ten or more times. The J gene is TRBJ2-1, the V gene TRBV7-7; 7 bases match TRBD2. V was clipped by 2 bases and J by 6 bases; unmatched bases: 4. This CDR3 is built from 14 residues. CDR1 and CDR2 (germline): SSHAT, FNYEAQ (reference sequence). The CDR3 DNA reads as TGTGCCAGCAGCTTAAGCGGGAAAACCAATGAGCAGTTCTTC. Residues: CASSLSGKTNEQFF.

This clonotype occurred many times. This rearrangement joins TRBV28 to TRBJ2-7, with D possibly matching TRBD1 (7 bases). V lost 5 bases, J lost 5 bases, and 16 bases lay in between. Per germline, CDR1 MDHEN and CDR2 SYDVKM. The CDR3 consists of 14 residues. CDR3 in DNA: TGTGCCAGCAGTCTGGCCAGGGGGGATCACGAGCAGTACTTC. This translates into CASSLARGDHEQYF.

This clonotype came up a few times. This sequence joins TRBV20-1 and TRBJ2-7; D perhaps matches TRBD2 (5 bases). The CDR3 has 14 amino acids. The germline V gene has CDR1 DFQATT and CDR2 SNEGSKA (reference sequence). V lost 5 bases and J 0 bases, leaving 14 bases between the germline ends. In DNA form, the CDR3 reads TGCAGTGCTGCCCGCAGAGGGATCTCCTACGAGCAGTACTTC. It specifies CSAARRGISYEQYF.

The table lists this clonotype with a few counts. The chain combines TRBV5-1 with TRBJ2-3; 10 bases line up with TRBD1. The ends lost 1 base at V and 6 bases at J; junction bases unmatched: 5. This CDR3 is 15 amino acids long. CDR1 SGHRS and CDR2 YFSETQ come from the germline V gene. CDR3 sequence reads: CASSLWDRGVDTQYF. As DNA, the CDR3 is TGCGCCAGCAGCTTGTGGGACAGGGGTGTGGATACGCAGTATTTT.

With regard to this clonotype: This likely comes from a read error, as the CDR3 has no conserved phenylalanine or tryptophan at its end. J is TRBJ2-7 and V is TRBV10-2, with D maybe TRBD2 (6 bases). There are 14 residues in the CDR3. Germline V CDR1 and CDR2: WSHSY, SAAADI. Trimming took off 6 bases at V and 0 bases at J, with 12 bases between the two ends. For the CDR3, the DNA is TGCGCCAGCAGGGGTCTAGCGCGCTCCTACGAGCAGTACTCC. This translates into CASRGLARSYEQYS.

The chain employs TRBV30 and TRBJ2-7; the D call may be TRBD1 or TRBD2 (5 bases each). V shed 0 bases and J shed 5 bases, with 14 bases lying between them. Per germline, CDR1 GTSNPN and CDR2 SVGIG (reference sequence). The CDR3 loop spans 14 amino acids. The CDR3 DNA reads as TGTGCCTGGAGTGTGGGTTCCGGGGCCGACGAGCAGTACTTC. Residues: CAWSVGSGADEQYF.

The sample holds a few counts of this clonotype. The chain uses TRBV30 and TRBJ2-1; D is possibly TRBD2 (5 bases). V gave up 3 bases and J gave up 5 bases, with 11 bases separating them. CDR1 and CDR2 from the germline V gene are GTSNPN and SVGIG (reference sequence). The CDR3 runs 13 residues. This CDR3 is CAWRDSRNNEQFF. The CDR3 DNA follows: TGTGCCTGGAGGGACTCCCGGAACAATGAGCAGTTCTTC.

This chain joins TRBV30 and TRBJ2-5; D is undetermined. CDR1 and CDR2 (germline): GTSNPN, SVGIG (reference sequence). Trimming pared 2 bases from V and 4 bases from J, leaving 14 bases between. CDR3 length: 14 residues. DNA for the CDR3: TGTGCCTGGAGTTTTTATTCCAGGCTAGAGACCCAGTACTTC. This codes for CAWSFYSRLETQYF. Full variable domain (rest looked up from reference TRBV30 and TRBJ2-5): SQTIHQWPATLVQPVGSPLSLECTVEGTSNPNLYWYRQAAGRGLQLLFYSVGIGQISSEVPQNLSASRPQDRQFILSSKKLLLSDSGFYLCAWSFYSRLETQYFGPGTRLLVL.

As to this clonotype: A much larger clone differs by one base, so this may be a read error. CDR3 nucleotide sequence: TGCACCAGCAGCTTGGATTCAGTCTTGTCTGAAGCTTTCTTT. It encodes CTSSLDSVLSEAFF. This chain joins TRBV5-1 and TRBJ1-1, with D unresolved. The germline V gene encodes CDR1 SGHRS and CDR2 YFSETQ. This CDR3 comprises 14 residues.

This clonotype turned up a few times. J is TRBJ1-1 and V is TRBV7-9, with unresolved D. The CDR3 covers 14 residues. CDR1 is SEHNR, CDR2 FQNEAQ, per germline (reference sequence). V lost 3 bases, J lost 4 bases, and 12 bases lay in between. This CDR3 reads CASSFADGGTEAFF. DNA of the CDR3: TGTGCCAGCAGCTTTGCGGACGGCGGCACTGAAGCTTTCTTT.

J is TRBJ2-7 and V is TRBV5-1, with D possibly being TRBD2 (5 bases). Per the germline V gene, CDR1 is SGHRS and CDR2 is YFSETQ. V lost 3 bases and J 6 bases, leaving 22 bases between the germline ends. The CDR3 consists of 16 residues. For the CDR3, the DNA is TGCGCCAGCAGCTCGAACCCCGGGAACCACATGGGCGAGCAGTACTTC. The encoded protein is CASSSNPGNHMGEQYF.

The table lists this clonotype with many counts. This chain joins TRBV20-1 and TRBJ2-7; 8 bases line up with TRBD2. The V gene's germline CDR1 is DFQATT and CDR2 SNEGSKA (reference sequence). Trimming took 3 bases from V and 2 from J; bases not matched to a gene: 0. The length of the CDR3 is 12 residues. The CDR3 region is CSARTSAYEQYF. Here the CDR3 DNA reads TGCAGTGCTAGGACTAGCGCCTACGAGCAGTACTTC.

The chain employs TRBV7-8 and TRBJ1-1; a possible D gene is TRBD1 (6 bases). Trimming stripped 4 bases from V and 6 bases from J, with 18 bases between. The CDR3 is 15 amino acids. Germline V gives CDR1 SGHVS, CDR2 FQNEAQ. The CDR3 sequence is CASSSAYRETSEAFF. For the CDR3, the DNA is TGTGCCAGCAGCTCAGCCTACAGGGAGACCTCTGAAGCTTTCTTT.

This clonotype came up many times. This chain connects TRBV20-1 to TRBJ1-5, with D tentatively TRBD1 (5 bases). This CDR3 is 15 amino acids long. The germline V gene has CDR1 DFQATT and CDR2 SNEGSKA (reference sequence). Between the trimmed V and J ends, which lost 1 base and 0 bases, there was a span of 10 bases. This CDR3 reads CSARGGPDSNQPQHF. Here the CDR3 DNA reads TGCAGTGCTAGAGGGGGACCCGATAGCAATCAGCCCCAGCATTTT.

This clonotype was counted between two and nine times. The chain joins TRBV5-6 to TRBJ2-3, with 10 bases that match TRBD2. V gave up 4 bases and J gave up 4 bases; unmatched junction bases: 9. Germline CDR1 reads SGHDT; CDR2 reads YYEEEE. This CDR3 has 16 residues. CDR3 region: CASSSQREGHADTQYF. The CDR3 DNA reads TGTGCCAGCAGCAGTCAGCGGGAGGGCCACGCAGATACGCAGTATTTT.

This clonotype was counted ten times or more. The J gene is TRBJ2-7, the V gene TRBV20-1, with D maybe TRBD2 (6 bases). CDR1 and CDR2 from the germline V gene are DFQATT and SNEGSKA (reference sequence). The CDR3 is made up of 12 amino acids. V was clipped by 6 bases and J by 7 bases, with 16 bases between them. CDR3 DNA: TGCAGTGCGCCCGGGAGCTCATGGGAGCAGTACTTC. Protein sequence: CSAPGSSWEQYF.

The chain employs TRBV14 and TRBJ1-1; D might be TRBD1 (6 bases). The V end lost 4 bases, the J end lost 8 bases, and 20 bases lay between the germline ends. Germline values: CDR1 SGHDN, CDR2 FVKESK. CDR3 size: 15 residues. CDR3 region: CASSRLQQGQREAFF. DNA of the CDR3: TGTGCCAGCAGCCGACTACAACAGGGTCAAAGAGAAGCTTTCTTT.

The chain combines TRBV20-1 with TRBJ2-1; 15 nucleotides agree with TRBD2. Germline lookup yields CDR1 DFQATT and CDR2 SNEGSKA (reference sequence). The V segment lost 6 bases and the J segment 15 bases; nucleotides outside the gene matches: 3. The CDR3 extends over 11 amino acids. In DNA form, the CDR3 reads TGCAGTGCGGGGACTAGCGGGAGGATGTTCTTC. Amino acid sequence: CSAGTSGRMFF.